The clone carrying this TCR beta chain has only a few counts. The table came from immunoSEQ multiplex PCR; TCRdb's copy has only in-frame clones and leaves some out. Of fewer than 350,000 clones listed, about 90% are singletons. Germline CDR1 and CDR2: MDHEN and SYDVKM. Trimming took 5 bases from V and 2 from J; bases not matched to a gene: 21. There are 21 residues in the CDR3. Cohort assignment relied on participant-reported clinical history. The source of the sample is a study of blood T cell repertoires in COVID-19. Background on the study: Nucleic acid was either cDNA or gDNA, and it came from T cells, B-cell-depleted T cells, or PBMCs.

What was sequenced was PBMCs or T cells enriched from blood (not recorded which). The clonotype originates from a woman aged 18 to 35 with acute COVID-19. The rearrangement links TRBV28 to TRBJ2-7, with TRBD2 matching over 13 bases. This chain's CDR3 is CASSPGLAGELFRSVTYEQYF. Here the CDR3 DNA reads TGTGCCAGCAGTCCAGGACTAGCGGGAGAACTCTTTAGGTCGGTTACCTACGAGCAGTACTTC. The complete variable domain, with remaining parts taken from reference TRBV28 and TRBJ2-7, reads DVKVTQSSRYLVKRTGEKVFLECVQDMDHENMFWYRQDPGLGLRLIYFSYDVKMKEKGDIPEGYSVSREKKERFSLILESASTNQTSMYLCASSPGLAGELFRSVTYEQYFGPGTRLTVT.